Listed here are 10 T cell receptor beta chains from one sample, sequenced in a study of blood T cell repertoires in COVID-19. Profiled with immunoSEQ multiplex PCR; TCRdb holds only in-frame clones, not every one. The data hold around 90,000 clones, with 80% observed a single time. Material: peripheral blood. All receptors derive from a human donor in a cohort sampled during active COVID-19.

This clone was seen only a few times. The chain is built from TRBV19 and TRBJ2-7; D perhaps matches TRBD2 (6 bases). The CDR3 consists of 16 residues. V lost 3 bases, J lost 3 bases, and 18 bases lay in between. CDR1 is LNHDA and CDR2 is SQIVND in the germline V gene (reference sequence). The CDR3 here is CASSMGSGERGYEQYF. The CDR3 DNA is TGTGCCAGTAGTATGGGATCGGGAGAGAGAGGCTACGAGCAGTACTTC.

The gene calls are TRBV6-5 and TRBJ2-7, with a weak D call TRBD1 (6 bases). Germline CDR1 MNHEY, CDR2 SVGAGI. The CDR3 is made up of 15 amino acids. Trimming left V 6 bases short and J 7 bases short, with 22 bases between. The CDR3 sequence: CASSRSGTHIREQYF. The CDR3 bases are TGTGCCAGCAGCCGTTCCGGGACACACATAAGGGAGCAGTACTTC.

This clone is a singleton in its sample. V gene TRBV5-6 combines with J gene TRBJ1-2; TRBD1 is a possible D gene (6 bases). Germline V CDR1 and CDR2: SGHDT, YYEEEE. This CDR3 region has 12 residues. V lost 5 bases, J lost 4 bases, and 9 bases lay in between. The CDR3 DNA reads as TGTGCCAGCAGTACAGGGCCCTATGGCTACACCTTC. Its protein product is CASSTGPYGYTF. Full variable domain (outside the CDR3, taken from reference TRBV5-6 and TRBJ1-2): DAGVTQSPTHLIKTRGQQVTLRCSPKSGHDTVSWYQQALGQGPQFIFQYYEEEERQRGNFPDRFSGHQFPNYSSELNVNALLLGDSALYLCASSTGPYGYTFGSGTRLTVV.

In its sample, this clone was seen once. This chain links TRBV28 with TRBJ2-6; D gene unclear. The CDR3 has 13 amino acids. The V gene lost 6 bases and the J gene lost 0 bases, with 3 bases spanning the gap. The germline gives CDR1 MDHEN, CDR2 SYDVKM. The CDR3, as DNA: TGTGCCAGCAGCCTCTCTGGGGCCAACGTCCTGACTTTC. It encodes CASSLSGANVLTF.

This clone has only a few counts. V usage is TRBV27 and J usage is TRBJ1-2; D may be TRBD1 (5 bases). The V gene lost 4 bases and the J gene lost 0 bases, with 9 bases spanning the gap. Per germline, CDR1 MNHEY and CDR2 SMNVEV (reference sequence). The CDR3 contains 14 residues. The CDR3 nucleotides read TGTGCCAGCAGTTCATCGACAGCTAACTATGGCTACACCTTC. The encoded protein is CASSSSTANYGYTF.

DNA of the CDR3: TGTGCCATCAGTGAGTCACTAGCGGGAGGGAATGAGCAGTTCTTC. This gives the protein CAISESLAGGNEQFF. The chain employs TRBV10-3 and TRBJ2-1, with 13 positions matching TRBD2. CDR3 length equals 15 residues. The junction had 0 bases not matched to a gene; V was cut back by 0 bases and J by 7 bases. CDR1 ENHRY and CDR2 SYGVKD come from the germline V gene.

This chain joins TRBV24-1 and TRBJ2-3; 8 nucleotides align to TRBD2. Unmatched junction bases numbered 14, after V lost 3 bases and J lost 4 bases. Germline V gene lookup returns CDR1 KGHDR and CDR2 SFDVKD. The CDR3 covers 18 residues. The CDR3 DNA reads TGTGCCACCAGTGATGCTCGGGTAGGAGCGGGAGTCCCAGATACGCAGTATTTT. This gives the protein CATSDARVGAGVPDTQYF.

The gene calls are TRBV19 and TRBJ2-7; 7 bases map to TRBD2. The CDR3 contains 17 residues. Unmatched junction bases numbered 25, after V lost 10 bases and J lost 7 bases. The germline V gene has CDR1 LNHDA and CDR2 SQIVND (reference sequence). For the CDR3, the DNA is TGTGCCACCGCCAAGAGGGGAGCGGGAATAACTTCGGGGGAGCAGTACTTC. Translating gives CATAKRGAGITSGEQYF.

The chain links TRBV11-2 to TRBJ2-7; TRBD2 agrees at 7 bases. Germline CDR1 reads SGHAT; CDR2 reads FQNNGV. The CDR3 extends over 16 amino acids. The V and J ends lost 5 bases and 2 bases, in that order; junction bases with no gene match: 12. For the CDR3, the DNA is TGTGCCAGCAGCCCCCAGGGCGGGGGTGAACCCTACGAGCAGTACTTC. Its translation: CASSPQGGGEPYEQYF.

The chain carries TRBV11-2 and TRBJ1-2; no reliable D call. The CDR3 spans 14 residues. Germline lookup yields CDR1 SGHAT and CDR2 FQNNGV. V was clipped by 2 bases and J by 5 bases, with 12 bases between them. The CDR3 loop reads CASSLIVEPYGYTF. The CDR3 nucleotides read TGTGCCAGCAGCTTAATAGTGGAGCCATATGGCTACACCTTC.